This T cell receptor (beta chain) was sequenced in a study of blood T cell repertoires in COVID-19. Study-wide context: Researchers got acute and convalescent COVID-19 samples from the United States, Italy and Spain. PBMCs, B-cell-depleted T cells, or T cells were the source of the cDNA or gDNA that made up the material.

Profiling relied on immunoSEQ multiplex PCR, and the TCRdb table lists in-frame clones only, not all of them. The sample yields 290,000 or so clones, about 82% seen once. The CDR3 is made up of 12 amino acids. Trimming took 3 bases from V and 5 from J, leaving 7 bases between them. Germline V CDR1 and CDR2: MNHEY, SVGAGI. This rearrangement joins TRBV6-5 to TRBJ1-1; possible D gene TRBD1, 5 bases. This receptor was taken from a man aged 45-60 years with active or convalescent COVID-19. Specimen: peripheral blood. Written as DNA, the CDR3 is TGTGCCAGCAGTTATGGGGGGACTGAAGCTTTCTTT. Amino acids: CASSYGGTEAFF.